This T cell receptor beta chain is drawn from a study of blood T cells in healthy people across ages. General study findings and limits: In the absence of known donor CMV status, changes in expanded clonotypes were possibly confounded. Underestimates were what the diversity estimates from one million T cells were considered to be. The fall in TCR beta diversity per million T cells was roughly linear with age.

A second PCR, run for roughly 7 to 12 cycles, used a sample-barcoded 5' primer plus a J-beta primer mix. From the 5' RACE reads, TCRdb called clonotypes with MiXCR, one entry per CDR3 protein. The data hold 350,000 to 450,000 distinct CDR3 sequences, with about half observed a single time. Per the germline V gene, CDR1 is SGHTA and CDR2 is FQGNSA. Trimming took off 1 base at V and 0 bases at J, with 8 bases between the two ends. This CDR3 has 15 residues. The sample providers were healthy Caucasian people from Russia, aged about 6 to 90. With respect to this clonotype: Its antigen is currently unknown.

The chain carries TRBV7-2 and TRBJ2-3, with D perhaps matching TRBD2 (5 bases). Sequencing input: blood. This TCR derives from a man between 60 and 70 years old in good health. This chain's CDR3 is CASSLEADSTDTQYF. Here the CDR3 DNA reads TGTGCCAGCAGCTTAGAAGCGGATAGCACAGATACGCAGTATTTT.